The 18 T cell receptor beta chains below come from one sample, sequenced in a study of shared clonotypes between healthy human individuals. CD45RO negativity and positive selection for CCR7 defined naive CD8 cells, a population that excluded terminally differentiated effector memory CD45RA+ cells. TCRdb's table, derived via immunoSEQ multiplex PCR, lists solely in-frame clones and lacks some. The table shows about 680,000 clones, with just over 90% occurring only once. The sequenced sample consisted of naive CD8+ T cells sorted from blood. These receptors were collected from a man between 25 and 39 years old in good health.

This chain links TRBV7-6 with TRBJ2-7; 9 nucleotides agree with TRBD1. This CDR3 spans 14 amino acids. Trimming cost V 5 bases and J 2 bases; bases outside gene matches: 4. The germline gives CDR1 SGHVS, CDR2 FNYEAQ. The CDR3 sequence: CASSPGTGTYEQYF. CDR3 coding DNA: TGTGCCAGCAGCCCCGGGACAGGGACCTACGAGCAGTACTTC.

V and J are TRBV5-4 and TRBJ1-6, with 8 bases identical to TRBD1. This CDR3 is 14 amino acids long. The V gene's germline CDR1 is SGHNT and CDR2 YYREEE (reference sequence). V was clipped by 5 bases and J by 4 bases; unmatched bases: 2. CDR3 region: CASRTGAYNSPLHF. Here the CDR3 DNA reads TGTGCCAGCAGGACAGGGGCTTATAATTCACCCCTCCACTTT.

The chain combines TRBV19 with TRBJ2-7, with D unresolved. The germline V gene has CDR1 LNHDA and CDR2 SQIVND (reference sequence). Trimming cost V 10 bases and J 6 bases, with 19 bases left between them. This CDR3 contains 13 residues. The CDR3: CATHDGPLGEQYF. CDR3 DNA sequence: TGTGCCACTCATGACGGACCCCTCGGCGAGCAGTACTTC.

This chain connects TRBV7-9 to TRBJ2-7; 9 bases line up with TRBD2. The CDR3 is 16 residues long. In germline, CDR1 is SEHNR, CDR2 FQNEAQ (reference sequence). V lost 6 bases, J lost 3 bases, and 12 bases stayed unmatched. CDR3 nucleotide sequence: TGTGCCAGCAGTGGAGAGCCGGGACTAGCAGTCTACGAGCAGTACTTC. It translates to CASSGEPGLAVYEQYF.

This chain links TRBV10-3 with TRBJ2-1; 11 nucleotides line up with TRBD2. Germline-derived CDR1 and CDR2 are ENHRY and SYGVKD. This CDR3 contains 13 residues. V trimming: 10 bases; J trimming: 8 bases; junction bases outside the gene matches: 7. CDR3: CATHSGRDDEQFF. In DNA form, the CDR3 reads TGTGCCACTCATAGCGGGAGGGACGATGAGCAGTTCTTC.

The gene calls are TRBV19 and TRBJ2-7; D may correspond to TRBD1 or TRBD2 (5 bases each). V lost 6 bases to trimming and J lost 3 bases, with 12 bases between them. This CDR3 is 13 amino acids long. Germline V gene lookup returns CDR1 LNHDA and CDR2 SQIVND (reference sequence). CDR3 amino acids: CASSQGRLYEQYF. In DNA, the CDR3 is TGTGCCAGTAGCCAGGGACGACTCTACGAGCAGTACTTC.

V usage is TRBV6-6 and J usage is TRBJ1-5, with 8 nucleotides matching TRBD1. V gave up 1 base and J gave up 0 bases; unmatched junction bases: 2. Germline assignment: CDR1 MNHNY and CDR2 SVGAGI (reference sequence). The length of the CDR3 is 16 residues. CDR3 in DNA: TGTGCCAGCAGTTACTGGGGACAGGATAGCAATCAGCCCCAGCATTTT. As protein: CASSYWGQDSNQPQHF.

The chain has TRBV5-1 and TRBJ2-1; 8 bases align to TRBD1. Germline V gene sequence: CDR1 SGHRS, CDR2 YFSETQ. This CDR3 spans 17 amino acids. V trimming: 0 bases; J trimming: 3 bases; junction bases outside the gene matches: 8. In DNA, the CDR3 is TGCGCCAGCAGCTTGGGGGGGACAGGATCAAGCTACAATGAGCAGTTCTTC. It yields the protein CASSLGGTGSSYNEQFF.

A note on this clone: The identical CDR3 is also encoded by other nucleotide sequences in the sample. V usage is TRBV7-9 and J usage is TRBJ2-6; D unclear. CDR1 and CDR2 from the germline V gene are SEHNR and FQNEAQ (reference sequence). There are 14 residues in the CDR3. V was pared by 1 base and J by 1 base, with 2 bases between. The CDR3 DNA sequence: TGTGCCAGCAGCTTAGTTTCTGGGGCCAACGTCCTGACTTTC. It encodes CASSLVSGANVLTF.

This chain links TRBV19 with TRBJ2-7; 11 bases are a match to TRBD2. Germline CDR1 reads LNHDA; CDR2 reads SQIVND (reference sequence). CDR3 length equals 16 residues. Trimming at V came to 4 bases and at J to 3 bases, leaving 8 bases not matched to a gene. The CDR3 reads CASSTFPGLAVYEQYF. Written as DNA, the CDR3 is TGTGCCAGTAGTACCTTTCCGGGACTAGCGGTCTACGAGCAGTACTTC.

This clone was seen just once. The rearrangement links TRBV15 to TRBJ2-5; tentatively, D is TRBD2 (5 bases). V shed 0 bases and J shed 5 bases, with 16 bases lying between them. Per germline, CDR1 LNHNV and CDR2 YYDKDF (reference sequence). The CDR3 totals 16 residues. The CDR3 sequence is CATSRDRIARRETQYF. CDR3 DNA: TGTGCCACCAGCAGAGATCGAATAGCGCGGAGGGAGACCCAGTACTTC.

This sequence joins TRBV7-9 and TRBJ2-7, with 8 nucleotides matching TRBD1. The V gene end was trimmed by 7 bases and the J gene end by 3 bases; junction bases not matched to a gene: 14. Germline V gene sequence: CDR1 SEHNR, CDR2 FQNEAQ (reference sequence). The CDR3 has 16 amino acids. The CDR3 is CASTGTGHTLSYEQYF. CDR3 DNA sequence: TGTGCCAGCACCGGGACAGGCCATACACTAAGCTACGAGCAGTACTTC.

The chain links TRBV28 to TRBJ2-7, with 7 nucleotides matching TRBD1. The V segment lost 8 bases and the J segment 1 base; nucleotides outside the gene matches: 8. CDR1 is MDHEN and CDR2 is SYDVKM in the germline V gene. This CDR3 has 14 residues. CDR3 in amino acids: CASLRDSLSYEQYF. As DNA, the CDR3 is TGTGCCAGCCTACGGGACAGCCTATCCTACGAGCAGTACTTC.

This chain links TRBV19 with TRBJ1-1; D may be TRBD1 (5 bases). With 6 bases removed from V and 1 base from J, the gap between germline ends came to 12 bases. Germline assignment: CDR1 LNHDA and CDR2 SQIVND (reference sequence). This CDR3 spans 14 amino acids. The CDR3 sequence is CASSQGYGNTEAFF. As DNA, the CDR3 is TGTGCCAGTAGCCAGGGTTACGGGAACACTGAAGCTTTCTTT.

In DNA, the CDR3 is TGTGCCAGCAGCGGTTGGGACAGCAGAGGGGGCACAGATACGCAGTATTTT. This sequence encodes CASSGWDSRGGTDTQYF. This chain joins TRBV7-9 and TRBJ2-3; TRBD1 matches 7 bases. CDR3 size: 17 residues. Germline V gene sequence: CDR1 SEHNR, CDR2 FQNEAQ (reference sequence). Losses at the gene ends were 5 bases for V and 1 base for J; bases not matched to a gene: 12.

V is TRBV7-9 and J is TRBJ1-2; D uncertain. Trimming cost V 2 bases and J 5 bases, with 9 bases left between them. The germline gives CDR1 SEHNR, CDR2 FQNEAQ (reference sequence). The CDR3 runs 13 residues. CDR3 bases: TGTGCCAGCAGCTTAATGCAGGTTTATGGCTACACCTTC. Amino acids: CASSLMQVYGYTF.

The chain carries TRBV19 and TRBJ1-1; D remains ambiguous. The CDR3 is 14 amino acids. Germline V gives CDR1 LNHDA, CDR2 SQIVND (reference sequence). V lost 5 bases to trimming and J lost 4 bases, with 14 bases between them. In DNA, the CDR3 is TGTGCCAGTAGTTTGGAGGGATTAGGCACTGAAGCTTTCTTT. Amino acids: CASSLEGLGTEAFF.

V and J are TRBV27 and TRBJ2-1; D ambiguous. The V end was cut by 6 bases, the J end by 6 bases, with 9 bases between. Germline V gives CDR1 MNHEY, CDR2 SMNVEV (reference sequence). This CDR3 contains 12 residues. CDR3 loop: CASRIGGNEQFF. The CDR3 DNA reads as TGTGCCAGCAGAATTGGTGGCAATGAGCAGTTCTTC.